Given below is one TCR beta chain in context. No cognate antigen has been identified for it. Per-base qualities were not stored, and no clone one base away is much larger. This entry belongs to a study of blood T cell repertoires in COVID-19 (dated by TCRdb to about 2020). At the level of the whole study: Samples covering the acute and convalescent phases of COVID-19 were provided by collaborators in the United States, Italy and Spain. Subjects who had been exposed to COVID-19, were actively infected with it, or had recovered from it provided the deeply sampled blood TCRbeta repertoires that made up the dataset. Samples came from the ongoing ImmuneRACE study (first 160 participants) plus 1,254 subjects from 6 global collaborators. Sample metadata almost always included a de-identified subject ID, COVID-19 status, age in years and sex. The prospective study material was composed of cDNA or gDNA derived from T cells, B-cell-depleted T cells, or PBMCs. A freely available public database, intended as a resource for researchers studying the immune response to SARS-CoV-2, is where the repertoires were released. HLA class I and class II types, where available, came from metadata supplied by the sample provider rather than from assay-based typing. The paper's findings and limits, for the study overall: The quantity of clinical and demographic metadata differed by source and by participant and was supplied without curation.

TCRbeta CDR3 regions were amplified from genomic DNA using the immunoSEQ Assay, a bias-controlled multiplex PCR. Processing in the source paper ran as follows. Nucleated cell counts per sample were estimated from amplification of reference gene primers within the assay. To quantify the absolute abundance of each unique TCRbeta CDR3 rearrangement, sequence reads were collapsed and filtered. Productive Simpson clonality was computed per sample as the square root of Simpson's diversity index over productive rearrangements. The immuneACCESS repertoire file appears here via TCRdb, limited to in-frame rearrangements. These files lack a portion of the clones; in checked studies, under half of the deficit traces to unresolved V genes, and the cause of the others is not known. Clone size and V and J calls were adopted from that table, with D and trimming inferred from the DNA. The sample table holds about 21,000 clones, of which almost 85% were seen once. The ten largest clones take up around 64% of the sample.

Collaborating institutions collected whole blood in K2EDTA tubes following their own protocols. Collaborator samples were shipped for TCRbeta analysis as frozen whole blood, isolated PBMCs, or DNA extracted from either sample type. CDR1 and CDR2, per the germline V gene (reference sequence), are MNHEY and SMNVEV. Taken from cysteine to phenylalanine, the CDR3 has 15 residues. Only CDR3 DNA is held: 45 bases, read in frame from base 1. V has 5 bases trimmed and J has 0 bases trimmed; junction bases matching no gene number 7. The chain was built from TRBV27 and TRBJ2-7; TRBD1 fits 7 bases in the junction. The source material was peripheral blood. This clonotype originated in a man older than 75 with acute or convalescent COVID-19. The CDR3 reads CASSPSRDSSYEQYF. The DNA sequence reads TGTGCCAGCAGTCCCTCCCGGGACAGCTCCTACGAGCAGTACTTC.